The source of this T cell receptor (beta chain) is a study of follicular helper T cells after annual influenza vaccination. The wider study: Days 0, 7 and 28 post-vaccination were the blood draw times.

This CDR3 comprises 14 residues. Trimming cost V 5 bases and J 5 bases; bases outside gene matches: 6. Germline V gives CDR1 SEHNR, CDR2 FQNEAQ (reference sequence). Time point described: 2015-2016 season, 7 days after influenza vaccination. Sorted blood CD4 subsets were sequenced before and after adults received seasonal inactivated influenza vaccine. Survey level resolution was used for TCRB sequencing. Produced via immunoSEQ multiplex PCR; TCRdb's table is partial and in-frame only. The sample consists of about 10,000 clones, roughly 80% of them appearing once. The clonotype comes from an adult who received the influenza vaccine. The material was CXCR5+ CD38- circulating T follicular helper cells from blood, obtained 7 days after influenza vaccination. Subset here: circulating Tfh, non-naive CD4+CXCR5+PD-1+ (ICOS+CD38+ or ICOS-CD38-). This chain uses TRBV7-9 with TRBJ1-2; 9 positions match TRBD1. The DNA of the CDR3 is TGTGCCAGCAGCCGATCCGGGACAGGGTATGGCTACACCTTC. Its protein product is CASSRSGTGYGYTF.